Shown below are 4 T cell receptor beta chains from a single sample sequenced in a study of CD8 T cells in Susac syndrome. Random hexamers were used to reverse transcribe roughly 0.5 to 1 ug of RNA. One entry per CDR3 protein results from TCRdb running MiXCR on the immunoSEQ multiplex PCR reads. This sample has roughly 150,000 distinct CDR3 sequences; under 95% occur once, and the top ten carry 0.08%. The sequenced sample was CD4+ T cells from PBMCs. These receptors all come from a human donor in good health.

The CDR3 DNA follows: TGCGCCAGCAGCCAACCTCAGACAGCGGTCTCACAGAGTACGCAGTATTTT. Protein product: CASSQPQTAVSQSTQYF. The chain recombines TRBV4-3 with TRBJ2-3; D possibly uses TRBD1 or TRBD2 (5 bases each). V was clipped by 2 bases and J by 8 bases, with 23 bases between them. Germline CDR1 reads LGHNA; CDR2 reads YSLEER. The CDR3 has 17 residues.

This chain links TRBV6-5 with TRBJ2-7, with TRBD1 as a possible D gene (7 bases). Trimming stripped 5 bases from V and 0 bases from J, with 14 bases between. The CDR3 has 15 amino acids. Germline CDR1 is MNHEY and CDR2 is SVGAGI. The CDR3 loop is CASSRQGGTSYEQYF. The CDR3 DNA reads as TGTGCCAGCAGTCGACAGGGAGGCACCTCCTACGAGCAGTACTTC.

J is TRBJ2-7 and V is TRBV12-3 or TRBV12-4; D is possibly TRBD1 (5 bases). Trimming took 2 bases from V and 5 from J, leaving 13 bases between them. The CDR3 loop spans 14 amino acids. The CDR3 region has the DNA TGTGCCAGCAGTTTAACGGCCAGGGAAGACGAGCAGTACTTC. As protein: CASSLTAREDEQYF.

This clonotype was picked up one time. The V gene is TRBV7-2, the J gene TRBJ2-5, with TRBD2 as a possible D gene (5 bases). The germline CDR1 and CDR2 sequences are SGHTA and FQGNSA. V lost 5 bases, J lost 2 bases, and 9 bases lay in between. The CDR3 is made up of 13 amino acids. This chain's CDR3 is CASSQGLQETQYF. The CDR3 coding sequence is TGTGCCAGCAGCCAAGGACTGCAAGAGACCCAGTACTTC.